This T cell receptor beta chain was identified during a study of shared T cell receptors in the human thymus. Some clones are missing from TCRdb's copy, which holds only in-frame ones; the method was immunoSEQ multiplex PCR. The profile shows 700,000 to 750,000 clones, approximately 85% of them singletons. CDR1 is MDHEN, CDR2 SYDVKM, per germline. Trimming left V 4 bases short and J 6 bases short, with 13 bases between. This CDR3 region has 13 residues. This same sample was also part of a study on human thymus T cells. As that report states: The donor group consisted of healthy Finnish infants who were having corrective surgery for congenital heart defects. Thymic resections from corrective heart surgery supplied the tissue. Apparent bias marked the V and J gene usage of thymic and blood repertoires. Related work found strong thymic repertoire overlap between unrelated individuals.

The origin of this receptor is a girl under three years old with a congenital heart defect. The chain combines TRBV28 with TRBJ2-7; D unclear. Sample: thymocytes. CDR3 region: CASSSPWAVEQYF. DNA of the CDR3: TGTGCCAGCAGTTCCCCTTGGGCAGTCGAGCAGTACTTC.